The subject of this entry is one T cell receptor (beta chain). Its antigen target is currently unknown. Qualities for individual bases were not recorded, and no much larger clone is one base off. V is pruned by 5 bases and J by 5 bases, leaving 5 bases of the junction without a gene match. The CDR1 and CDR2 encoded by the germline V gene (reference sequence) are MNHNY and SVGAGI. Taken from cysteine to phenylalanine, the CDR3 has 15 residues. The kept DNA is CDR3 alone, 45 bases in frame from the first base. This specimen belongs to a study of T cell repertoires in cytomegalovirus infection (dated by TCRdb to the late 2010s). Regarding the study in general: Donor HLA type was relevant to the analysis, as public TCR beta signatures indicated carriage of CMV infection together with the matching HLA type.

General conclusions and limits of the study: In both this cohort and an independent roughly 350-donor cohort, the cumulative frequency of public TCR beta family members distinguished carriers of CMV infection plus the relevant HLA type. The ex vivo response was dominated by HLA-C-restricted CMV-specific TCR beta clonotypes, and the single most frequent clonotype in two of eight donors was supplied by these HLA-C-restricted clonotypes.

Instrument on record: Illumina HiSeq 1500. TCRdb reanalyzed the raw reads on its own, using fastp at Q25 for trimming and MiXCR for clone calling, and kept in-frame beta chains. A single entry per CDR3 protein holds the most common genes and DNA from its merged rows. The sample contains 150,000 to 160,000 distinct CDR3 sequences, about a quarter of them found a single time. The ten top clones hold approximately 11% of the sample. The sequencing sample was made of PBMCs. Here the chain combines TRBV6-6 and TRBJ2-2; TRBD1 aligns with 10 central bases. The sequence derives from a human donor in good health (CMV status not recorded). Some clones in this sample may be carry-over from other donors' samples. The DNA sequence reads TGTGCCAGCAGTCTCGACAGGGGGCGGACCGGGGAGCTGTTTTTT. This yields the protein CASSLDRGRTGELFF.